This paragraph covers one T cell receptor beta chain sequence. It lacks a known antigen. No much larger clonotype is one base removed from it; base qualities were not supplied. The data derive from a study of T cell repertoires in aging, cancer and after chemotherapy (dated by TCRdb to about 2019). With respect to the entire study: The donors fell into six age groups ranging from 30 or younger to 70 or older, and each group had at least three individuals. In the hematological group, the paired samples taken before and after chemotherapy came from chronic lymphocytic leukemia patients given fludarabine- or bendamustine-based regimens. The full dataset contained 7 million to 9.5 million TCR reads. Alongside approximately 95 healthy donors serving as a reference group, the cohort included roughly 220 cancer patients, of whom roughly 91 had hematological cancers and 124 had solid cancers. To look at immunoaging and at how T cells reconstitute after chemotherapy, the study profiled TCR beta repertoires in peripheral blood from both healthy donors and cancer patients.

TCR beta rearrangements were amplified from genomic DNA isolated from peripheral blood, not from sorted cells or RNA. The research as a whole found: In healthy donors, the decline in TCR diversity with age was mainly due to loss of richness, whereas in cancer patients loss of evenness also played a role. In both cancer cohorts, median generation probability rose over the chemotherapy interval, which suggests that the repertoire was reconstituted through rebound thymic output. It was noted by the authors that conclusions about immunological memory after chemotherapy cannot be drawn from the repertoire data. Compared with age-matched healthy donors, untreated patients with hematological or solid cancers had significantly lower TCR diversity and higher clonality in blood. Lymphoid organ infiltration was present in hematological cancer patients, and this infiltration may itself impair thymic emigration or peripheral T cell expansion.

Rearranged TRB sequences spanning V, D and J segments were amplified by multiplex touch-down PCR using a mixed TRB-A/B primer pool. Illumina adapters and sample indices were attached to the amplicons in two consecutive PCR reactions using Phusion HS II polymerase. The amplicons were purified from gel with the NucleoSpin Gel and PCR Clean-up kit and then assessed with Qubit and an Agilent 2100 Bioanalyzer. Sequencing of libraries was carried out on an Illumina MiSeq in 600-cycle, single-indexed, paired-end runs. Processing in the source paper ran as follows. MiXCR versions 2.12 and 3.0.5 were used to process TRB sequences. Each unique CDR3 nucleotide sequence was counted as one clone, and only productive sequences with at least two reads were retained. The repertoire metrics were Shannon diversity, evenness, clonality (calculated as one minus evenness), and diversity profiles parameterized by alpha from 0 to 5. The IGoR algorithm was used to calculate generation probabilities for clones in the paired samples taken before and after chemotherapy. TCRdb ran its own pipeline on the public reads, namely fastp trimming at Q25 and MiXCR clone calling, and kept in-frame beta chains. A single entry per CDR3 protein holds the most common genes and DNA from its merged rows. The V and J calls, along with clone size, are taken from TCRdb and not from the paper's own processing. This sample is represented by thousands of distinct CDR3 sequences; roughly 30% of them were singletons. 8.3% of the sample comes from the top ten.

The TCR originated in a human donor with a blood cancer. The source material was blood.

The CDR3: CASSPWPNNEQFF. The DNA is TGTGCCAGCTCACCATGGCCGAACAATGAGCAGTTCTTC. The chain employs TRBV18 and TRBJ2-1; the D segment cannot be called with confidence. Relative to germline, V is 2 bases shorter and J is 5 bases shorter, with 7 bases between their ends. In the germline V gene, CDR1 corresponds to KGHSH and CDR2 to LQKENI. The CDR3 goes from the cysteine to the phenylalanine over 13 residues. Only the CDR3 DNA stays, 39 bases, in frame from base 1.